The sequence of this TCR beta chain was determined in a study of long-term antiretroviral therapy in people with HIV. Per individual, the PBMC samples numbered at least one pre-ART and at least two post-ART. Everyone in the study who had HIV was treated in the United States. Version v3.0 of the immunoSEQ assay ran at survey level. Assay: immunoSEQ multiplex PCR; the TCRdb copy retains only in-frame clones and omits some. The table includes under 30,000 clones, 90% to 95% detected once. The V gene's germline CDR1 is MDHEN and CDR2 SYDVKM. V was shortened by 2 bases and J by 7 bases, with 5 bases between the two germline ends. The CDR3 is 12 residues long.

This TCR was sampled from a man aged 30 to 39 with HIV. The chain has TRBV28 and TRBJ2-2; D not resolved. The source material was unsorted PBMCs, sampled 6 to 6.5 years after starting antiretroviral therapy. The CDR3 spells CASSLGRGELFF. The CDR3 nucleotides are TGTGCCAGCAGTTTAGGTCGCGGGGAGCTGTTTTTT.